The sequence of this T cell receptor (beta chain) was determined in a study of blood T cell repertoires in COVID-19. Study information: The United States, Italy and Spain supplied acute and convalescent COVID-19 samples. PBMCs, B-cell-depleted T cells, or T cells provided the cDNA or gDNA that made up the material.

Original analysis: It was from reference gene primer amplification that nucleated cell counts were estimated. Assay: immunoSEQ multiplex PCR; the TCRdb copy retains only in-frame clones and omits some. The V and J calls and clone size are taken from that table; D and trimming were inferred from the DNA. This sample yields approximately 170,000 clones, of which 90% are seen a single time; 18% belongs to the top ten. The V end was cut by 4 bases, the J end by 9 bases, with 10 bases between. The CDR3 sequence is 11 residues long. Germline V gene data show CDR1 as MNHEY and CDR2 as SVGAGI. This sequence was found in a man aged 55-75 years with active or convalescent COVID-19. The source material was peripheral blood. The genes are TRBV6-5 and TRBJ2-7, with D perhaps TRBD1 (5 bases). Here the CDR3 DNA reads TGTGCCAGCAGTTCCAACCAGGGGCAGTACTTC. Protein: CASSSNQGQYF.